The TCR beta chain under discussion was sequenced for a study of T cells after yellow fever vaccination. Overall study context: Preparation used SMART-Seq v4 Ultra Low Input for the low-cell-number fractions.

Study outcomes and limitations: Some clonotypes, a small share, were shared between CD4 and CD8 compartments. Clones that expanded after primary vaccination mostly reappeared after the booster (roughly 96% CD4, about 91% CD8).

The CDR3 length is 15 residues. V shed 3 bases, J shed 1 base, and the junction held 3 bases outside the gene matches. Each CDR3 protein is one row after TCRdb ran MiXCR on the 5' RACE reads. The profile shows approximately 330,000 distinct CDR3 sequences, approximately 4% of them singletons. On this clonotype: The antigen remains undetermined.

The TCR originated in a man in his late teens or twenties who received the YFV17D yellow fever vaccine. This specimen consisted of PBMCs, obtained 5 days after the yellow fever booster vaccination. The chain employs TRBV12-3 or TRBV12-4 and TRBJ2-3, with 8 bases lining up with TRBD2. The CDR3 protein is CASSFTGGGTDTQYF. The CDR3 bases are TGTGCCAGCAGTTTTACCGGGGGGGGCACAGATACGCAGTATTTT.